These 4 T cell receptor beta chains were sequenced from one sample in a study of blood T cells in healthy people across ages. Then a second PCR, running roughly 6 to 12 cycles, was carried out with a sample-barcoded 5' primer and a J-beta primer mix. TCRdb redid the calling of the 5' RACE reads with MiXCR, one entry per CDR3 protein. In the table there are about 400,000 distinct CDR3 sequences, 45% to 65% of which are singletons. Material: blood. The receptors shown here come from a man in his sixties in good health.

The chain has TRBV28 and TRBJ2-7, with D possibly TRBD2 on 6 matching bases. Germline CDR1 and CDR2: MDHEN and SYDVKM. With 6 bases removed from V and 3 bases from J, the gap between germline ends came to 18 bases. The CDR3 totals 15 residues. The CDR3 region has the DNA TGTGCCAGCAGCAAACCGGGGACTGGGAGCTACGAGCAGTACTTC. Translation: CASSKPGTGSYEQYF.

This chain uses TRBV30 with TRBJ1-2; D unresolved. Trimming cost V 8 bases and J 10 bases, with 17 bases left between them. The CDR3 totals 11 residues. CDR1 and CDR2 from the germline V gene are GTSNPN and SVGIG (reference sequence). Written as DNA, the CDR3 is TGTGCCGGGATAGAATCGGGGAACTACACCTTC. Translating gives CAGIESGNYTF.

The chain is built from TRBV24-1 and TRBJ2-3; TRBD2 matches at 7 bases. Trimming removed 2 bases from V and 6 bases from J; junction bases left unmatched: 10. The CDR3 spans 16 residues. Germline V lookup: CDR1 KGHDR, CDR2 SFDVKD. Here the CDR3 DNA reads TGTGCCACCAGTGATTGGAAGAGCGGGGATTCGGATACGCAGTATTTT. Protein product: CATSDWKSGDSDTQYF.

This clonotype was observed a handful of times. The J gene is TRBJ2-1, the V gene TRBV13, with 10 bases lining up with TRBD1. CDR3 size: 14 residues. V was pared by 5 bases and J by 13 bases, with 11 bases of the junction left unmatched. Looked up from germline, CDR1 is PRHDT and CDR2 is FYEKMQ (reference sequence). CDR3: CASSQTGQGGLQFF. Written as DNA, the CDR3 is TGTGCCAGCAGCCAAACAGGACAGGGGGGGTTACAGTTCTTC.